The present T cell receptor beta chain was sequenced within a study of beta chain features in type 1 diabetes. Since all of the isolated RNA was reverse transcribed, expressed TCRB transcripts were what got sequenced. Using immunoSEQ multiplex PCR, the repertoire was profiled, and TCRdb retains in-frame clones only, with some absent. In the table there are 850,000 to 900,000 clones, around a sixth of which are singletons. As concerns this clone: Its antigen remains unknown.

The CDR3 runs to 13 residues. V was trimmed by 3 bases and J by 8 bases, leaving 11 bases between them. Germline V lookup: CDR1 SGHTA, CDR2 FQGNSA. Whole-study findings and limits: The cDNA sequencing approach could over-represent high-TCR-expressing cells.

Sequencing was done on a sample of naive CD4+ T cells from blood. This TCR derives from a woman under 30 in good health. J is TRBJ2-4 and V is TRBV7-2; D gene unclear. This chain's CDR3 is CASSFRQSDIQYF. The CDR3 bases are TGTGCCAGCAGCTTCAGGCAAAGCGACATTCAGTACTTC. The entire variable domain, with the rest obtained from reference TRBV7-2 and TRBJ2-4, is as follows: GAGVSQSPSNKVTEKGKDVELRCDPISGHTALYWYRQSLGQGLEFLIYFQGNSAPDKSGLPSDRFSAERTGGSVSTLTIQRTQQEDSAVYLCASSFRQSDIQYFGAGTRLSVL.